This note documents a single TCR beta chain sequence. Construction of TCR beta libraries relied on iRepertoire HTBI primers and on Arm-PCR targeting CDR3 regions. TCRdb re-derived calls from the multiplex PCR reads in MiXCR, one entry per CDR3 protein. Of 350,000 to 450,000 distinct CDR3 sequences listed, around 20% are singletons. This sample was included in a study of regulatory T cells in long-lasting Graves disease. V was clipped by 6 bases and J by 0 bases, with 18 bases between them. The CDR3 extends over 17 amino acids. Germline CDR1 MDHEN, CDR2 SYDVKM. As to time point: persistent/refractory GD, antithyroid drugs over 5 years with positive TRAb. Extracted RNA from PBMCs served as the source of the TCR library.

This chain uses TRBV28 with TRBJ1-5, with a weak D call TRBD1 (6 bases). This clonotype was obtained from a female donor with Graves disease. This sample comprised peripheral blood mononuclear cells (PBMCs), obtained when the disease was refractory, from a patient treated with antithyroid drugs. The CDR3 DNA follows: TGTGCCAGCAGCACAGGGAGTGAAAAACGTAGCAATCAGCCCCAGCATTTT. It yields the protein CASSTGSEKRSNQPQHF.